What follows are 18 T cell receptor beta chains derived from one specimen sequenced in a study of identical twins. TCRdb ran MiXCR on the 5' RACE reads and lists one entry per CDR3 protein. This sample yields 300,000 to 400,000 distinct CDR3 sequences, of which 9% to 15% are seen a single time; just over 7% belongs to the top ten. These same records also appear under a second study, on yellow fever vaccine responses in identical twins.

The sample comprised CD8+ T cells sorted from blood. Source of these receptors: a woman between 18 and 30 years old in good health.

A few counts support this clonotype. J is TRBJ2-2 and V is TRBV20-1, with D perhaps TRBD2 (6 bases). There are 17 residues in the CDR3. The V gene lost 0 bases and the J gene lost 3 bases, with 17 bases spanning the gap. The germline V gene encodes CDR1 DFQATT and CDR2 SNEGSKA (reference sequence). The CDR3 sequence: CSARDLTSGYYTGELFF. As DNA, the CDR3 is TGCAGTGCTAGAGATTTAACGAGCGGGTACTACACCGGGGAGCTGTTTTTT.

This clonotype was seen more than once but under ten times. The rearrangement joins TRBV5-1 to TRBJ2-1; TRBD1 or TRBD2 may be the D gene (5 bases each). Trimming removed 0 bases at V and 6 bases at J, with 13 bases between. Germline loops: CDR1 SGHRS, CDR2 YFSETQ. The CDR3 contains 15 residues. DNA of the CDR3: TGCGCCAGCAGCTTGGTATCGGGGACGGTCAATGAGCAGTTCTTC. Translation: CASSLVSGTVNEQFF.

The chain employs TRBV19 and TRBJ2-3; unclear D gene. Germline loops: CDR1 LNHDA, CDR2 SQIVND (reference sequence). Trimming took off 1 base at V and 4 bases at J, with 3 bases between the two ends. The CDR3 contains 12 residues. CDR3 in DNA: TGTGCCAGTAGTATAGGGCCAGATACGCAGTATTTT. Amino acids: CASSIGPDTQYF.

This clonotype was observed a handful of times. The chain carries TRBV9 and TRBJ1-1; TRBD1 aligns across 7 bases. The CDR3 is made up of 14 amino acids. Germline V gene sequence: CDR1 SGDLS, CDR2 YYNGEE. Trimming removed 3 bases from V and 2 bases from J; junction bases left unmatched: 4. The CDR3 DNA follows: TGTGCCAGCAGCGCGGGGACAGTAAACACTGAAGCTTTCTTT. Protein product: CASSAGTVNTEAFF.

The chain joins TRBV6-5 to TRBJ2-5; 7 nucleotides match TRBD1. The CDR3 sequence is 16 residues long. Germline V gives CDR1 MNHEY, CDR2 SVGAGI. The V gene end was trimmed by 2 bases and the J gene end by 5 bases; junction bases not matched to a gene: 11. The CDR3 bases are TGTGCCAGCAGTTACCAGGTAGACAGGGACCGGGAGACCCAGTACTTC. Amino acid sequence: CASSYQVDRDRETQYF.

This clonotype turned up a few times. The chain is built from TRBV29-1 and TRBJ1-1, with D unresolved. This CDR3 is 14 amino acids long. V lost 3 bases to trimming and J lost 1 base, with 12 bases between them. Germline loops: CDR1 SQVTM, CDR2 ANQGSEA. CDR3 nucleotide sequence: TGCAGCGTTGACTTGGCAGAGTGGAACACTGAAGCTTTCTTT. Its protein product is CSVDLAEWNTEAFF.

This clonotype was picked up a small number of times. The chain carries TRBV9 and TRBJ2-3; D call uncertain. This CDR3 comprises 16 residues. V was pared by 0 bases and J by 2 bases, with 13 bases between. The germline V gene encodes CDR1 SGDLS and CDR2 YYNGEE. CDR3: CASSVVSQFPTDTQYF. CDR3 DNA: TGTGCCAGCAGCGTAGTCAGCCAGTTTCCCACAGATACGCAGTATTTT.

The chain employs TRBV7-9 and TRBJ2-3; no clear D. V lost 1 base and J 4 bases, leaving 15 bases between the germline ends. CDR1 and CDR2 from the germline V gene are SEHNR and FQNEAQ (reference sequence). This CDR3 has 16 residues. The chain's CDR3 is CASSLEMYSSSDTQYF. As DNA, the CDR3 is TGTGCCAGCAGCTTAGAAATGTATTCCTCTTCAGATACGCAGTATTTT. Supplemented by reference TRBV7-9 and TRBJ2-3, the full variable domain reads DTGVSQNPRHKITKRGQNVTFRCDPISEHNRLYWYRQTLGQGPEFLTYFQNEAQLEKSRLLSDRFSAERPKGSFSTLEIQRTEQGDSAMYLCASSLEMYSSSDTQYFGPGTRLTVL.

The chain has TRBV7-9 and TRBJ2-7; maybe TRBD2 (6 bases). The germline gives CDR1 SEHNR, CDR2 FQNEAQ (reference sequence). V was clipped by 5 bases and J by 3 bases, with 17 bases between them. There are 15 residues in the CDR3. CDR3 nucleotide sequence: TGTGCCAGCAGCCCCCAAGGTGCGGGATACTACGAGCAGTACTTC. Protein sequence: CASSPQGAGYYEQYF.

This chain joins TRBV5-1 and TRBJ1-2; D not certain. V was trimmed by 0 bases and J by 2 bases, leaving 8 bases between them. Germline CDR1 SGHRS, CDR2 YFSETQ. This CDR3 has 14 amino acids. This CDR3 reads CASSLGGENYGYTF. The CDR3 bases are TGCGCCAGCAGCTTGGGAGGAGAGAACTATGGCTACACCTTC.

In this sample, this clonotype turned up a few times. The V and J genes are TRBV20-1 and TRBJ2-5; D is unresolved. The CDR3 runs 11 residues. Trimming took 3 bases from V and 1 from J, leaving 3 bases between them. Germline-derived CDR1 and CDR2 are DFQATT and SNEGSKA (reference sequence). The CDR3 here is CSARPQETQYF. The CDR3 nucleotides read TGCAGTGCTAGGCCCCAAGAGACCCAGTACTTC.

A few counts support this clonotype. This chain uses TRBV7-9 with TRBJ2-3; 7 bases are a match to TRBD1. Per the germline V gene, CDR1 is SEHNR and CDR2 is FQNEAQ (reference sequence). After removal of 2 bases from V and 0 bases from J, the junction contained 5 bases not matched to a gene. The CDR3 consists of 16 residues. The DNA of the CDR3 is TGTGCCAGCAGCTTACCGAGGGGGCCTAGCACAGATACGCAGTATTTT. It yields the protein CASSLPRGPSTDTQYF. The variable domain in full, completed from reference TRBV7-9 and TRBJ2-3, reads DTGVSQNPRHKITKRGQNVTFRCDPISEHNRLYWYRQTLGQGPEFLTYFQNEAQLEKSRLLSDRFSAERPKGSFSTLEIQRTEQGDSAMYLCASSLPRGPSTDTQYFGPGTRLTVL.

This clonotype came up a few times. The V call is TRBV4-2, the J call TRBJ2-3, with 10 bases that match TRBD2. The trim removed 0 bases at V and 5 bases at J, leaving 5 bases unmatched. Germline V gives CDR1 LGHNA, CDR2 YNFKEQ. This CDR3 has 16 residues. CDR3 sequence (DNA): TGTGCCAGCAGCCAAGAGGCTAGCGGGAGATTAGATACGCAGTATTTT. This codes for CASSQEASGRLDTQYF.

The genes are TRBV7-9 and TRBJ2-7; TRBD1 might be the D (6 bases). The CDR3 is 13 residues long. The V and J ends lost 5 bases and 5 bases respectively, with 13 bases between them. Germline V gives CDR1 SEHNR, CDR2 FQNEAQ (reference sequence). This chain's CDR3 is CASSLLQGHEQYF. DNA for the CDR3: TGTGCCAGCAGCCTCCTACAGGGCCACGAGCAGTACTTC.

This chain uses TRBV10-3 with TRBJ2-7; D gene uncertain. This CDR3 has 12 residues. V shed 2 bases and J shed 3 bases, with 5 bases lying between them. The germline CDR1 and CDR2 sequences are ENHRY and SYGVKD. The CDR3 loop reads CAISEVVYEQYF. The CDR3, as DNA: TGTGCCATCAGTGAGGTTGTCTACGAGCAGTACTTC.

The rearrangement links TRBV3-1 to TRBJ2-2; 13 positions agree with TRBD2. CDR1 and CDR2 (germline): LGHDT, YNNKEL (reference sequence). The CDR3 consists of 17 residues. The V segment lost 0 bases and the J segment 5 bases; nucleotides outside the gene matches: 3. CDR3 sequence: CASSQELAGGSTGELFF. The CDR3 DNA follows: TGTGCCAGCAGCCAAGAACTAGCGGGAGGGTCGACCGGGGAGCTGTTTTTT.

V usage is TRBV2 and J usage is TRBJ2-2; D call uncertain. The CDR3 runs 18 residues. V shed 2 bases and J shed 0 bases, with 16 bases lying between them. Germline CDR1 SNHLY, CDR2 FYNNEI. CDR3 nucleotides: TGTGCCAGCAGTGAATTTGGAATTGAAGTGCCGAACACCGGGGAGCTGTTTTTT. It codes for CASSEFGIEVPNTGELFF.

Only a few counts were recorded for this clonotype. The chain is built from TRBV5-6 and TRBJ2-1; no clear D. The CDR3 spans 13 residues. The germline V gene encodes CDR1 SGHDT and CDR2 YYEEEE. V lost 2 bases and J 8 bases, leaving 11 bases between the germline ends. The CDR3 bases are TGTGCCAGCAGCTTCCGAATTTTGGATGAGCAGTTCTTC. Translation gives CASSFRILDEQFF.